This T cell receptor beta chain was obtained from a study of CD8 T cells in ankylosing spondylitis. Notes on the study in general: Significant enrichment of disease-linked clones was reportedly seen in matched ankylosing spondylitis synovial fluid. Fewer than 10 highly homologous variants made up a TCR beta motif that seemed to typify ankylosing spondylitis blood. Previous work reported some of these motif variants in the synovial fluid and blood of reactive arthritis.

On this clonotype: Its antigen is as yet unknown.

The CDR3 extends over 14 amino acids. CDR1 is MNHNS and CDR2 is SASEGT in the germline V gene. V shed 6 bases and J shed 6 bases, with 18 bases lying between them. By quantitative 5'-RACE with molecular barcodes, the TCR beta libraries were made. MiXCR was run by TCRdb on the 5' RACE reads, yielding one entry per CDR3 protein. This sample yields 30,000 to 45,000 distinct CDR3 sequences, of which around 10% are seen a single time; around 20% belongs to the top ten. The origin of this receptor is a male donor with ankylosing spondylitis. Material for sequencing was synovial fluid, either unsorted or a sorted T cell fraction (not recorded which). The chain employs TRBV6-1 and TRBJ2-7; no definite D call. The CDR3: CASSPPPSLGEQYF. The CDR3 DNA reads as TGTGCCAGCAGCCCCCCCCCGTCCCTGGGCGAGCAGTACTTC.